Presented here are 13 T cell receptor beta chains from one specimen sequenced in a study of blood T cell repertoires in COVID-19. Clones were read by immunoSEQ multiplex PCR, and TCRdb kept only the in-frame ones, dropping some. Found here are some 330,000 clones, roughly 90% of them singletons; the top ten hold 4%. Sequencing was performed on peripheral blood. The receptors come from a woman aged 45-65 years with active or convalescent COVID-19.

Here the CDR3 reads CASSLGQAEQYF. The CDR3 nucleotides read TGTGCCAGCAGTTTAGGACAGGCTGAGCAGTACTTC. The chain is built from TRBV28 and TRBJ2-7; 7 bases map to TRBD1. With 2 bases clipped from V and 7 bases from J, the junction kept 2 bases outside the gene matches. Germline values: CDR1 MDHEN, CDR2 SYDVKM. The CDR3 loop spans 12 amino acids.

The rearrangement links TRBV2 to TRBJ2-3; D is unresolved. This CDR3 is 14 amino acids long. V lost 2 bases and J 2 bases, leaving 8 bases between the germline ends. Per germline, CDR1 SNHLY and CDR2 FYNNEI. The CDR3 DNA follows: TGTGCCAGCAGTGAATGGTCAGTCACAGATACGCAGTATTTT. Translation gives CASSEWSVTDTQYF.

The chain has TRBV5-4 and TRBJ1-3; 8 nucleotides match TRBD1. This CDR3 is built from 14 residues. With V trimmed by 4 bases and J by 4 bases, 4 bases remained unmatched. From germline, CDR1 is SGHNT and CDR2 YYREEE (reference sequence). CDR3 nucleotide sequence: TGTGCCAGCAGCCCGACAGGGGACGGAAACACCATATATTTT. Translating it yields CASSPTGDGNTIYF.

In regard to this clone: An end of the junction does not agree with germline; a read error may underlie this. The V call is TRBV4-2, the J call TRBJ1-1; D gene unclear. Per germline, CDR1 LGHNA and CDR2 YNFKEQ. The CDR3 covers 15 residues. The CDR3 sequence is CASSQELQPNAEAFF. CDR3 nucleotide sequence: TGTGCCAGCAGCCAAGAATTACAGCCGAACGCTGAAGCTTTCTTT.

This clone was counted a few times. The chain is built from TRBV28 and TRBJ2-1; 9 nucleotides match TRBD2. With 10 bases clipped from V and 12 bases from J, the junction kept 16 bases outside the gene matches. Germline values: CDR1 MDHEN, CDR2 SYDVKM. The CDR3 covers 14 residues. CDR3 coding DNA: TGTGCCACCCTATTCCGTAGCGGGAGAGGCGGGCAGTTCTTC. It codes for CATLFRSGRGGQFF.

The chain couples TRBV5-1 to TRBJ2-1; 7 bases map to TRBD1. Germline V gene data show CDR1 as SGHRS and CDR2 as YFSETQ. This CDR3 is built from 13 residues. Unmatched junction bases numbered 2, after V lost 3 bases and J lost 5 bases. The CDR3 nucleotides read TGCGCCAGCAGCTGGGGACAGAACAATGAGCAGTTCTTC. Its protein is CASSWGQNNEQFF.

This clone was counted a few times. The rearrangement joins TRBV9 to TRBJ1-2; maybe TRBD1 (5 bases). V lost 0 bases to trimming and J lost 5 bases, with 11 bases between them. The CDR3 covers 14 residues. Germline V gene sequence: CDR1 SGDLS, CDR2 YYNGEE. The CDR3 reads CASSVGPQAYGYTF. As DNA, the CDR3 is TGTGCCAGCAGCGTAGGCCCACAGGCGTATGGCTACACCTTC.

Here the CDR3 reads CASKTDRDTEAFF. CDR3 in DNA: TGTGCCAGCAAGACGGACAGGGACACTGAAGCTTTCTTT. The J gene is TRBJ1-1, the V gene TRBV7-2, with TRBD1 matching 8 bases. V shed 7 bases and J 3 bases; nucleotides not matched to a gene: 4. Germline V gives CDR1 SGHTA, CDR2 FQGNSA. This CDR3 comprises 13 residues.

The chain joins TRBV3-1 (or the pseudogene TRBV3-2) to TRBJ1-3; D is possibly TRBD1 (5 bases). This CDR3 has 17 residues. V shed 2 bases and J shed 1 base, with 15 bases lying between them. Germline loops: CDR1 LGHDT, CDR2 YNNKEL (reference sequence). Written as DNA, the CDR3 is TGTGCCAGCAGCCAACGGGGGGAGGGGAAATCTGGAAACACCATATATTTT. Amino acids: CASSQRGEGKSGNTIYF.

The gene calls are TRBV6-5 and TRBJ1-2, with a tentative D call TRBD1 (5 bases). The CDR3 contains 13 residues. Trimming took off 6 bases at V and 4 bases at J, with 12 bases between the two ends. CDR1 and CDR2 from the germline V gene are MNHEY and SVGAGI. The CDR3: CASRGGHLYGYTF. DNA for the CDR3: TGTGCCAGCAGGGGTGGACACCTCTATGGCTACACCTTC.

The chain's CDR3 is CASSLQQGELSGNTIYF. Written as DNA, the CDR3 is TGCGCCAGCAGCTTGCAGCAGGGCGAACTCTCTGGAAACACCATATATTTT. The rearrangement uses TRBV5-1 and TRBJ1-3; D may be TRBD1 (5 bases). The CDR3 extends over 17 amino acids. Germline CDR1 and CDR2: SGHRS and YFSETQ. V was trimmed by 1 base and J by 0 bases, leaving 14 bases between them.

V usage is TRBV4-2 and J usage is TRBJ1-1; weak D call: TRBD1 (6 bases). The V end lost 1 base, the J end lost 8 bases, and 11 bases lay between the germline ends. CDR1 is LGHNA and CDR2 is YNFKEQ in the germline V gene. The length of the CDR3 is 13 residues. The CDR3 here is CASSQVTGKEAFF. CDR3 coding DNA: TGTGCCAGCAGCCAAGTTACAGGGAAGGAAGCTTTCTTT.

This chain links TRBV6-2 or TRBV6-3 with TRBJ2-7; TRBD2 matches 7 bases. V lost 2 bases to trimming and J lost 4 bases; unmatched junction nucleotides: 8. The CDR3 extends over 15 amino acids. Germline V lookup: CDR1 MNHEY, CDR2 SVGEGT. DNA of the CDR3: TGTGCCAGCAGTTACCCTCCTAGCGGAAAGTACGAGCAGTACTTC. The encoded protein is CASSYPPSGKYEQYF.